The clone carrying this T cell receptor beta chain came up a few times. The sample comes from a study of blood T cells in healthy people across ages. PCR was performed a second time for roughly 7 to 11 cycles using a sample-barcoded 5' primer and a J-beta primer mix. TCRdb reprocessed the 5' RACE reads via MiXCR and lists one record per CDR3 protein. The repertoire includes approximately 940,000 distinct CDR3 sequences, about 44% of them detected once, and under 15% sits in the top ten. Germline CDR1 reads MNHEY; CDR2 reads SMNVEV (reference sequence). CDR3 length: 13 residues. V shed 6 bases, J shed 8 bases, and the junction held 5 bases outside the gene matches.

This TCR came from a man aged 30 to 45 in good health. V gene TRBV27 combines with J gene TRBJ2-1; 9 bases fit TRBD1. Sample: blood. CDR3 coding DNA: TGTGCCAGCAGCGGGACAGGGAGCCATGAGCAGTTCTTC. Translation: CASSGTGSHEQFF.